A selection of T cell receptor beta chains follows, all from one sample in a study of T cell changes during pregnancy in multiple sclerosis. Method: immunoSEQ multiplex PCR; TCRdb's copy keeps in-frame clones and lacks some. The sample holds 55,000 to 65,000 clones, roughly 90% seen once. The sequencing here drew on peripheral blood, taken in the second trimester of pregnancy. The receptor set was obtained from a female donor with multiple sclerosis, enrolled in a pregnancy study. The CDR3 runs from the conserved cysteine through the conserved F or W. A D gene is named only where the DNA matches it firmly. Clone size is stated in some rows and not others, as once, few, many or a class when expanded.

v_gene: TRBV27; d_gene: NA; len: 15; j_gene: TRBJ2-4; abundance: NA; CDR3aa: CASSESRGAVDIQYF; CDR3nt: TGTGCCAGCAGTGAATCCCGGGGGGCGGTAGACATTCAGTACTTC
v_gene: TRBV19; d_gene: NA; len: 13; j_gene: TRBJ2-7; abundance: few; CDR3aa: CASSILGAYEQYF; CDR3nt: TGTGCCAGTAGTATCCTGGGAGCCTACGAGCAGTACTTC
v_gene: TRBV2; d_gene: NA; len: 11; j_gene: TRBJ2-3; abundance: NA; CDR3aa: CASDEGDTQYF; CDR3nt: TGTGCCAGCGATGAGGGAGATACGCAGTATTTT
v_gene: TRBV9; d_gene: NA; len: 13; j_gene: TRBJ2-7; abundance: NA; CDR3aa: CASSVGNQDEQYF; CDR3nt: TGTGCCAGCAGCGTCGGGAATCAGGACGAGCAGTACTTC
v_gene: TRBV7-2; d_gene: TRBD1; len: 14; j_gene: TRBJ1-1; abundance: NA; CDR3aa: CASSSGQGVTEAFF; CDR3nt: TGTGCCAGCAGCTCGGGACAGGGGGTTACTGAAGCTTTCTTT
v_gene: TRBV11-2; d_gene: NA; len: 14; j_gene: TRBJ2-5; abundance: NA; CDR3aa: CASSLEGAWETQYF; CDR3nt: TGTGCCAGCAGCTTAGAGGGGGCGTGGGAGACCCAGTACTTC
v_gene: TRBV4-3; d_gene: NA; len: 14; j_gene: TRBJ2-5; abundance: NA; CDR3aa: CASSRQGGEETQYF; CDR3nt: TGCGCCAGCAGCAGACAGGGCGGGGAAGAGACCCAGTACTTC
v_gene: TRBV19; d_gene: NA; len: 14; j_gene: TRBJ2-2; abundance: NA; CDR3aa: CASSTQGNTGELFF; CDR3nt: TGTGCCAGTAGTACTCAGGGGAACACCGGGGAGCTGTTTTTT
v_gene: TRBV7-2; d_gene: NA; len: 15; j_gene: TRBJ1-5; abundance: NA; CDR3aa: CASSLDGGRYQPQHF; CDR3nt: TGTGCCAGCAGCTTAGACGGCGGCCGTTATCAGCCCCAGCATTTT
v_gene: TRBV6-6; d_gene: TRBD1; len: 14; j_gene: TRBJ1-5; abundance: once; CDR3aa: CASSWTGTNQPQHF; CDR3nt: TGTGCCAGCAGCTGGACAGGGACAAATCAGCCCCAGCATTTT
v_gene: TRBV30; d_gene: NA; len: 12; j_gene: TRBJ1-4; abundance: NA; CDR3aa: CAWSDRAEKLFF; CDR3nt: TGTGCCTGGAGTGACAGGGCCGAAAAACTGTTTTTT
v_gene: TRBV19; d_gene: TRBD1; len: 17; j_gene: TRBJ1-2; abundance: few; CDR3aa: CASNPVGQGVRNYGYTF; CDR3nt: TGTGCCAGTAACCCCGTGGGACAGGGAGTTCGGAACTATGGCTACACCTTC
v_gene: TRBV4-1; d_gene: NA; len: 17; j_gene: TRBJ1-4; abundance: NA; CDR3aa: CASSHPTATATNEKLFF; CDR3nt: TGCGCCAGCAGCCACCCGACAGCGACCGCAACTAATGAAAAACTGTTTTTT
v_gene: TRBV7-9; d_gene: NA; len: 15; j_gene: TRBJ2-2; abundance: NA; CDR3aa: CASSLRDGDLGELFF; CDR3nt: TGTGCCAGCAGCTTGCGGGATGGAGACCTCGGGGAGCTGTTTTTT
v_gene: TRBV4-1; d_gene: NA; len: 15; j_gene: TRBJ2-1; abundance: NA; CDR3aa: CASSLGQLTPNEQFF; CDR3nt: TGCGCCAGCAGCCTCGGCCAACTAACGCCCAATGAGCAGTTCTTC
v_gene: TRBV25-1; d_gene: NA; len: 14; j_gene: TRBJ1-5; abundance: few; CDR3aa: CASSEWQSNQPQHF; CDR3nt: TGTGCCAGCAGTGAATGGCAGAGCAATCAGCCCCAGCATTTT
v_gene: TRBV5-1; d_gene: NA; len: 14; j_gene: TRBJ2-1; abundance: NA; CDR3aa: CASSLAELANEQFF; CDR3nt: TGCGCCAGCAGCTTAGCGGAGCTGGCCAATGAGCAGTTCTTC
v_gene: TRBV7-7; d_gene: NA; len: 13; j_gene: TRBJ2-5; abundance: NA; CDR3aa: CASTKRAGETQYF; CDR3nt: TGTGCCAGCACCAAACGCGCGGGAGAGACCCAGTACTTC
v_gene: TRBV28; d_gene: NA; len: 14; j_gene: TRBJ2-5; abundance: NA; CDR3aa: CASSLFTSRETQYF; CDR3nt: TGTGCCAGCAGTTTGTTTACTAGCCGAGAGACCCAGTACTTC
v_gene: TRBV7-2; d_gene: TRBD2; len: 16; j_gene: TRBJ2-7; abundance: NA; CDR3aa: CASSLASSSGAHEQYF; CDR3nt: TGTGCCAGCAGCTTAGCGAGTAGTAGCGGGGCCCACGAGCAGTACTTC
v_gene: TRBV5-1; d_gene: TRBD2; len: 16; j_gene: TRBJ2-3; abundance: NA; CDR3aa: CASSFSGSRSTDTQYF; CDR3nt: TGCGCCAGCAGCTTTAGCGGGAGCAGGAGCACAGATACGCAGTATTTT
v_gene: TRBV27; d_gene: TRBD1; len: 14; j_gene: TRBJ1-1; abundance: NA; CDR3aa: CASSPGGSNTEAFF; CDR3nt: TGTGCCAGCAGCCCAGGGGGCTCGAACACTGAAGCTTTCTTT
v_gene: TRBV10-3; d_gene: NA; len: 14; j_gene: TRBJ2-7; abundance: NA; CDR3aa: CAISPLQGPYEQYF; CDR3nt: TGTGCCATCAGCCCCTTACAGGGCCCCTACGAGCAGTACTTC
v_gene: TRBV19; d_gene: NA; len: 14; j_gene: TRBJ1-1; abundance: few; CDR3aa: CASSISGVDTEAFF; CDR3nt: TGTGCCAGTAGTATCTCCGGGGTGGACACTGAAGCTTTCTTT
v_gene: TRBV14; d_gene: TRBD1; len: 15; j_gene: TRBJ1-1; abundance: NA; CDR3aa: CASSPRQGAVGEAFF; CDR3nt: TGTGCCAGCAGCCCGCGACAGGGGGCGGTCGGTGAAGCTTTCTTT
v_gene: TRBV28; d_gene: NA; len: 16; j_gene: TRBJ2-7; abundance: NA; CDR3aa: CARTSPTTADAYEQYF; CDR3nt: TGTGCCAGAACATCACCCACAACAGCCGATGCCTACGAGCAGTACTTC
v_gene: TRBV4-1; d_gene: TRBD2; len: 20; j_gene: TRBJ2-4; abundance: NA; CDR3aa: CASSPRQLAGGQLDKNIQYF; CDR3nt: TGCGCCAGCAGCCCCAGACAACTAGCGGGAGGGCAATTGGACAAAAACATTCAGTACTTC
v_gene: TRBV7-9; d_gene: NA; len: 13; j_gene: TRBJ2-7; abundance: NA; CDR3aa: CASSLGNGYEQYF; CDR3nt: TGTGCCAGCAGCTTAGGCAACGGCTACGAGCAGTACTTC
v_gene: TRBV10-3; d_gene: TRBD2; len: 15; j_gene: TRBJ2-3; abundance: NA; CDR3aa: CAITRLAGGTDTQYF; CDR3nt: TGTGCCATCACCCGACTAGCGGGGGGCACAGATACGCAGTATTTT